The rows below give T cell receptor beta chains drawn from one sample of a study of Ad26.COV2.S vaccination and SARS-CoV-2 variants. The data were produced by immunoSEQ multiplex PCR, yet TCRdb's version contains in-frame clones alone and is incomplete. The table shows hundreds of thousands of clones, with roughly 90% occurring only once. The material was peripheral blood, obtained in a trial of Ad26.COV2.S vaccine versus placebo. The receptors shown here come from a person between 18 and 65 years old who received the Ad26.COV2.S COVID-19 vaccine or a placebo. Each CDR3 is given with its conserved first and last residue. D genes are given only for firm matches. For some rows the clone size is stated as once, few or many, or as a class when expanded; others skip it.

TRBD1 - TRBJ1-1 TRBV7-2 CASSFYRGAEAFF TGTGCCAGCAGCTTCTACAGGGGAGCCGAAGCTTTCTTT
- - TRBJ2-7 TRBV5-6 CASSLSGAQYEQYF TGTGCCAGCAGCCTTTCAGGGGCCCAATACGAGCAGTACTTC
- - TRBJ1-6 TRBV4-1 CASSQAVVGNSPLHF TGCGCCAGCAGCCAAGCTGTGGTCGGTAATTCACCCCTCCACTTT
- - TRBJ1-2 TRBV7-9 CASSLRGDNYGYTF TGTGCCAGCAGCTTACGGGGGGATAACTATGGCTACACCTTC
- - TRBJ1-4 TRBV9 CASSSPPFEKLFF TGTGCCAGCAGCTCCCCTCCGTTTGAAAAACTGTTTTTT
TRBD2 few TRBJ2-2 TRBV18 CASSPPPSGGLTGELFF TGTGCCAGCTCACCACCTCCTAGCGGGGGGCTCACCGGGGAGCTGTTTTTT
- - TRBJ1-6 TRBV6-4 CASRRTFLSPLHF TGTGCCAGCAGGAGGACCTTTCTTTCACCCCTCCACTTT
- - TRBJ1-2 TRBV28 CASSLGRDGYTF TGTGCCAGCAGTCTAGGGAGGGATGGCTACACCTTC
- - TRBJ2-3 TRBV7-2 CASSLAPGGGPDTQYF TGTGCCAGCAGCTTAGCCCCAGGGGGGGGACCAGATACGCAGTATTTT
- - TRBJ1-2 TRBV5-8 CASSLAIYGYTF TGTGCCAGCAGCTTGGCCATCTATGGCTACACCTTC
TRBD1 once TRBJ1-5 TRBV3-1/TRBV3-2 CASSQDPGGNQPQHF TGTGCCAGCAGCCAAGACCCAGGGGGAAATCAGCCCCAGCATTTT
- - TRBJ1-4 TRBV6-5 CASSWGAGNEKLFF TGTGCCAGCAGTTGGGGCGCGGGTAATGAAAAACTGTTTTTT
- - TRBJ1-1 TRBV12-3/TRBV12-4 CASSFVGTEAFF TGTGCCAGCAGTTTTGTGGGCACTGAAGCTTTCTTT
- - TRBJ2-7 TRBV5-1 CASSTGGLQNYEQYF TGCGCCAGCAGCACCGGAGGCCTTCAAAACTACGAGCAGTACTTC
- - TRBJ2-5 TRBV2 CASSELGGGEETQYF TGTGCCAGCAGTGAATTGGGGGGAGGTGAAGAGACCCAGTACTTC
TRBD2 - TRBJ2-3 TRBV7-9 CASSSPLPASGDTDTQYF TGTGCCAGCAGCTCCCCTTTACCCGCTAGCGGGGACACAGATACGCAGTATTTT
- once TRBJ2-5 TRBV7-2 CASSLARQYQETQYF TGTGCCAGCAGCTTAGCGCGGCAGTACCAAGAGACCCAGTACTTC
- - TRBJ2-1 TRBV7-8 CASTFLGNYNEQFF TGTGCCAGCACCTTCCTCGGGAACTACAATGAGCAGTTCTTC
- - TRBJ1-1 TRBV6-2/TRBV6-3 CASSYVLNTEAFF TGTGCCAGCAGTTATGTATTGAACACTGAAGCTTTCTTT
- few TRBJ2-7 TRBV12-2 CASLRDSSYEQYF TGTGCAAGTCTCCGAGACAGTTCCTACGAGCAGTACTTC
TRBD1 - TRBJ1-1 TRBV28 CASSLQGARRAFF TGTGCCAGCAGTTTGCAGGGGGCGAGGCGAGCTTTCTTT